This T cell receptor (beta chain) was documented in a study of blood T cells in healthy people across ages. The use of a sample-barcoded 5' primer and a J-beta primer mix characterized a second PCR of roughly 7 to 12 cycles. Every cDNA molecule carried a tag from a template-switch adaptor bearing 12 random nucleotides. MiXCR, run by TCRdb on the 5' RACE reads, gives a single entry per CDR3 protein. Of 750,000 to 950,000 distinct CDR3 sequences listed, about a quarter were seen once; the top ten hold approximately 2.9%. The junction had 6 bases not matched to a gene; V was cut back by 1 base and J by 3 bases. The CDR3 sequence is 15 residues long. The germline CDR1 and CDR2 sequences are SGHKS and YYEKEE (reference sequence). The study drew donors from healthy Caucasian individuals in Russia aged roughly 6 to 90. A few counts support this clonotype. These data were likewise used in another study, on T cells of mothers and their children. From that study: Random nucleotides (2-4) and sample barcodes were added by the M1S primer used in the second PCR. Related mother and child pairs showed slightly greater overlap (not significant) than unrelated pairs did.

The TCR sequence derives from a boy aged 5 to 17 in good health. Sequencing was done on a sample of blood. The chain combines TRBV5-5 with TRBJ2-7; 8 bases are a match to TRBD2. This CDR3 reads CASSLKWGLDYEQYF. The CDR3 DNA is TGTGCCAGCAGCTTGAAGTGGGGACTAGACTACGAGCAGTACTTC.